These 30 T cell receptor beta chains were sequenced from one sample in a study of tumor and adjacent non-tumor tissue in lung cancer. Three rounds of nested PCR, following a modified ARM-PCR protocol, produced the TCRbeta library. TCRdb used MiXCR to reprocess the multiplex PCR reads, holding one entry per CDR3 protein. The repertoire holds 70,000 to 90,000 distinct CDR3 sequences, with approximately 68% as singletons. RNA was extracted from bulk tissue without any cell sorting. More than 3 cm separated this lung sample from the edge of the tumor. The specimen was distant non-tumor lung tissue. These receptors came from a woman aged 50 to 60 with non-small cell lung cancer.

This rearrangement joins TRBV20-1 to TRBJ2-1; D perhaps matches TRBD2 (5 bases). Trimming pared 0 bases from V and 9 bases from J, leaving 18 bases between. The germline gives CDR1 DFQATT, CDR2 SNEGSKA (reference sequence). This CDR3 contains 15 residues. CDR3 nucleotides: TGCAGTGCTAGAGATTCGATAGTGCGAGGGTCTGAGCAGTTCTTC. Translation gives CSARDSIVRGSEQFF.

Regarding this clonotype: At one of its ends the junction is not consistent with the germline gene, which may arise from a read error. The V and J genes are TRBV5-4 and TRBJ1-1; D may be TRBD1 (5 bases). The CDR3 is 15 amino acids. The germline V gene has CDR1 SGHNT and CDR2 YYREEE (reference sequence). For the CDR3, the DNA is TGTGCCAGCAGCCCGGGGCCGGGCGCGCGAACTGAAACTTTCTTT. It translates to CASSPGPGARTETFF.

This clonotype has a count of ten or more. This chain links TRBV20-1 with TRBJ1-1, with D perhaps matching TRBD1 (6 bases). CDR3 length: 11 residues. The germline V gene has CDR1 DFQATT and CDR2 SNEGSKA (reference sequence). The V and J ends lost 4 bases and 11 bases respectively, with 14 bases between them. Written as DNA, the CDR3 is TGCAGTGCTACCGGACAGCGGGGGGCTTTCTTT. This sequence encodes CSATGQRGAFF.

A remark on this clonotype: A much bigger clone sits one base away, suggesting this may be a read error. Lacking the conserved final phenylalanine or tryptophan, this CDR3 likely reflects a read error. This chain uses TRBV20-1 with TRBJ1-1, with D perhaps matching TRBD1 (5 bases). From germline, CDR1 is DFQATT and CDR2 SNEGSKA (reference sequence). The CDR3 totals 14 residues. Trimming took 4 bases from V and 4 from J, leaving 16 bases between them. The CDR3 coding sequence is TGCAGTGCTATAGGACCCCTGGGGGGCACTGAAGCTTTCTAT. The encoded protein is CSAIGPLGGTEAFY.

This clonotype showed up just once. This likely comes from a read error, as the CDR3 has no conserved phenylalanine or tryptophan at its end. The V call is TRBV6-5, the J call TRBJ1-2; 7 bases fit TRBD1. Germline V gives CDR1 MNHEY, CDR2 SVGAGI. V trimming: 5 bases; J trimming: 7 bases; junction bases outside the gene matches: 10. This CDR3 is 14 amino acids long. The CDR3 DNA reads as TGTGCCAGCAGTGAACACAGGGGAGGACTTGGCTACACCCTC. It translates to CASSEHRGGLGYTL.

The genes are TRBV14 and TRBJ1-5, with D hard to call. TRBJ2-3 explains the end of the DNA better; the J call may be wrong. There are 13 residues in the CDR3. Germline V gene sequence: CDR1 SGHDN, CDR2 FVKESK. CDR3 nucleotides: TGTGCCAGCAGCCAGGGGAAATATCAGCCCCAGTATTTT. Translation gives CASSQGKYQPQYF.

V and J are TRBV11-2 and TRBJ1-1; D is ambiguous. The CDR3 is made up of 14 amino acids. CDR1 is SGHAT, CDR2 FQNNGV, per germline. Trimming took off 9 bases at V and 4 bases at J, with 18 bases between the two ends. This CDR3 is CASSLGSMGTEAFF. The CDR3 DNA reads as TGTGCCAGTAGCCTCGGAAGTATGGGCACTGAAGCTTTCTTT.

Worth noting for this clonotype: A much larger clonotype is one base distant, so this may be a read error. The DNA for the CDR3 is TGTGCCAGCAGCTACGGGACTAGCGGGAGTGTCAACGAGCACTACTTC. Its protein product is CASSYGTSGSVNEHYF. The chain has TRBV5-4 and TRBJ2-7, with 14 bases fitting TRBD2. The CDR3 runs 16 residues. CDR1 and CDR2 (germline): SGHNT, YYREEE (reference sequence).

Notes on this clonotype: The limits of the CDR3 on the DNA are not certain, so only TCRdb's listed CDR3 is given. The V call is TRBV11-2, the J call TRBJ2-3. The CDR3 is 15 residues long, counting both termini. Germline values: CDR1 SGHAT, CDR2 FQNNGV. The CDR3 sequence: CASSFFGQGIDTQYF.

At least ten counts were recorded for this clonotype. J is TRBJ2-3 and V is TRBV12-3 or TRBV12-4; a weak D match, TRBD1 (6 bases). CDR3 length: 14 residues. With 4 bases removed from V and 2 bases from J, the gap between germline ends came to 10 bases. This chain's CDR3 is CASSSQGFTDTQYF. CDR3 DNA sequence: TGTGCCAGCAGTTCCCAGGGGTTCACAGATACGCAGTATTTT.

The chain is built from TRBV28 and TRBJ2-7; D unclear. The CDR3 is 14 residues long. V lost 11 bases to trimming and J lost 1 base, with 18 bases between them. Germline CDR1 MDHEN, CDR2 SYDVKM. The CDR3 spells CAVLDKGSSYEQYF. The DNA of the CDR3 is TGTGCCGTCCTCGATAAGGGCAGTTCCTACGAGCAGTACTTC.

This clonotype was observed many times. The chain links TRBV28 to TRBJ2-6; 7 bases match TRBD1. Losses at the gene ends were 6 bases for V and 2 bases for J; bases not matched to a gene: 4. From germline, CDR1 is MDHEN and CDR2 SYDVKM. CDR3 length: 15 amino acids. CDR3 loop: CASRTTGAGANVLTF. In DNA form, the CDR3 reads TGTGCCAGCAGGACAACAGGGGCTGGGGCCAACGTCCTGACTTTC.

In this sample, this clonotype turned up a few times. The genes are TRBV20-1 and TRBJ2-5, with D possibly being TRBD2 (5 bases). The CDR3 has 14 residues. CDR1 is DFQATT and CDR2 is SNEGSKA in the germline V gene (reference sequence). Trimming shortened V by 3 bases and J by 0 bases, and 11 bases separated the two germline ends. Here the CDR3 DNA reads TGCAGTGCTAGCAAGCGGATCTACCAAGAGACCCAGTACTTC. Protein product: CSASKRIYQETQYF.

A remark on this clonotype: Likely a read error: the CDR3 ends without its conserved phenylalanine or tryptophan. The gene calls are TRBV13 and TRBJ2-4, with D perhaps TRBD1 (6 bases). The ends were cut back, 3 bases at V and 0 bases at J, with 6 bases in the middle. Germline lookup yields CDR1 PRHDT and CDR2 FYEKMQ (reference sequence). This CDR3 has 14 amino acids. As DNA, the CDR3 is TGTGCCAGCAGCTTGGGACAAGCCAAAAACATTCAGTACATC. Translation gives CASSLGQAKNIQYI.

The chain carries TRBV10-2 and TRBJ2-7, with D perhaps matching TRBD2 (6 bases). Germline CDR1 reads WSHSY; CDR2 reads SAAADI. This CDR3 contains 18 residues. V was clipped by 3 bases and J by 1 base, with 22 bases between them. This CDR3 is CASSDPRLVVGNSYEQYF. The CDR3 bases are TGCGCCAGCAGTGATCCCAGACTAGTGGTAGGAAATTCCTACGAGCAGTACTTC.

This clonotype was detected many times. The chain combines TRBV20-1 with TRBJ2-1; TRBD2 is a possible D gene (7 bases). V was pared by 6 bases and J by 1 base, with 13 bases between. This CDR3 is built from 14 residues. Germline V lookup: CDR1 DFQATT, CDR2 SNEGSKA (reference sequence). The CDR3 region is CSAPKGGSYNEQFF. CDR3 nucleotides: TGCAGTGCCCCCAAGGGGGGGTCCTACAATGAGCAGTTCTTC.

This clonotype came up many times. The chain recombines TRBV20-1 with TRBJ1-1; TRBD1 matches at 7 bases. Germline CDR1 DFQATT, CDR2 SNEGSKA (reference sequence). This CDR3 has 17 amino acids. V was clipped by 0 bases and J by 1 base; unmatched bases: 11. CDR3 DNA: TGCAGTGCTAGAGATTTTCAGGGGGGAGGAACGAACACTGAAGCTTTCTTT. Protein product: CSARDFQGGGTNTEAFF.

This clonotype occurred a few times. This may be a read error, as it is one base from a much larger clone. The genes are TRBV20-1 and TRBJ2-5; TRBD2 might be the D (6 bases). The CDR3 is made up of 14 amino acids. Germline V gene lookup returns CDR1 DFQATT and CDR2 SNEGSKA (reference sequence). CDR3 DNA sequence: TGCACTGCTAGCGAGCGGATCTACCAAGAGACCCAGTACTTC. Translated: CTASERIYQETQYF.

About this clonotype itself: This CDR3 fails to terminate in the conserved phenylalanine or tryptophan, so it likely reflects a read error. The J gene is TRBJ2-5, the V gene TRBV4-1; perhaps TRBD1 as D (8 bases). There are 15 residues in the CDR3. V lost 3 bases to trimming and J lost 5 bases, with 16 bases between them. CDR1 and CDR2 (germline): MGHRA, YSYEKL. The CDR3 is CASSQGTGGDETQYL. The CDR3 DNA sequence: TGCGCCAGCAGCCAGGGCACAGGGGGGGATGAGACCCAGTACCTC.

A note on this clonotype: One base away lies a much larger clone, so this may be a sequencing read error. The missing conserved phenylalanine or tryptophan at the end of this CDR3 makes a read error likely. This rearrangement joins TRBV29-1 to TRBJ2-3; D is uncertain. The CDR3 extends over 12 amino acids. V was cut by 2 bases and J by 6 bases, with 9 bases left in between. Germline CDR1 is SQVTM and CDR2 is ANQGSEA. DNA for the CDR3: TGCAGCGTTGAAAGTCTCGGGGATACGCAGTATTAT. The encoded protein is CSVESLGDTQYY.

V gene TRBV28 combines with J gene TRBJ2-1; weak D call: TRBD2 (5 bases). This CDR3 has 15 residues. The germline CDR1 and CDR2 sequences are MDHEN and SYDVKM. V shed 2 bases and J shed 3 bases, with 11 bases lying between them. CDR3 amino acids: CASSLPRGSYNEQFF. CDR3 sequence (DNA): TGTGCCAGCAGTTTACCCCGAGGGAGCTACAATGAGCAGTTCTTC.

V usage is TRBV7-8 and J usage is TRBJ1-3; D is ambiguous. The CDR3 totals 14 residues. Germline V gene data show CDR1 as SGHVS and CDR2 as FQNEAQ. CDR3 coding DNA: TGTGTCAATTGCCCCTACTCCTCTGGAAACACCATATATTTT. This gives the protein CVNCPYSSGNTIYF.

In the case of this clonotype: This is likely a read error, given that the CDR3 carries no conserved phenylalanine or tryptophan at its end. Here the CDR3 DNA reads TGTGCCAGCAGCTTAGTCGGGGAGTTTAATAATGAGCAGTTCTCC. Translating gives CASSLVGEFNNEQFS. This sequence joins TRBV11-1 and TRBJ2-1; possible D gene TRBD2, 5 bases. Trimming took 1 base from V and 7 from J, leaving 14 bases between them. Germline lookup yields CDR1 SGHAT and CDR2 FQDESV (reference sequence). The CDR3 length is 15 residues.

In the case of this clonotype: An end of the junction differs from the germline gene, which may be a read error. CDR3 loop: CSARTSGRADEHFF. The CDR3, as DNA: TGCAGTGCTAGAACTAGCGGGAGGGCCGATGAGCATTTCTTC. The chain is built from TRBV20-1 and TRBJ2-1; the match to TRBD2 covers 13 bases. Germline CDR1 is DFQATT and CDR2 is SNEGSKA (reference sequence). This CDR3 is built from 14 residues.

Note on this clonotype: A much larger clone lies a single base off, so this may be a read error. The chain has TRBV12-3 or TRBV12-4 and TRBJ2-4, with D tentatively TRBD2 (6 bases). The length of the CDR3 is 14 residues. The chain's CDR3 is CASSAQLAKIIQYF. In DNA, the CDR3 is TGTGCCAGCAGCGCACAACTAGCCAAAATCATTCAGTACTTC.

CDR3: CASSDSGGGYEQYF. DNA for the CDR3: TGTGCCAGCAGCGATAGCGGAGGGGGGTACGAGCAGTACTTC. The V gene is TRBV9, the J gene TRBJ2-7, with D perhaps matching TRBD1 or TRBD2 (6 bases each). Per germline, CDR1 SGDLS and CDR2 YYNGEE. V was cut by 3 bases and J by 4 bases, with 14 bases left in between. The CDR3 covers 14 residues.

With regard to this clonotype: Being one base from a much bigger clone, this may be a read error. The chain recombines TRBV20-1 with TRBJ2-5; a weak D match, TRBD2 (6 bases). The germline V gene has CDR1 DFQATT and CDR2 SNEGSKA (reference sequence). The CDR3 runs to 13 residues. Trimming removed 6 bases at V and 7 bases at J, with 18 bases between. The CDR3 reads CSASGGETVTQYF. The CDR3 DNA follows: TGCAGTGCATCAGGAGGGGAAACCGTGACCCAGTACTTC.

V usage is TRBV11-2 and J usage is TRBJ2-1; possible D gene TRBD1, 6 bases. Germline V CDR1 and CDR2: SGHAT, FQNNGV. This CDR3 contains 15 residues. Trimming shortened V by 3 bases and J by 13 bases, and 22 bases separated the two germline ends. The CDR3 sequence: CASSFDPSRGGDQFF. The CDR3 DNA is TGTGCCAGCAGCTTTGATCCCAGCAGGGGCGGTGATCAGTTCTTC.

This clonotype was seen repeatedly, ten times or more. J is TRBJ2-7 and V is TRBV11-1, with D maybe TRBD1 (5 bases). Trimming shortened V by 5 bases and J by 5 bases, and 22 bases separated the two germline ends. This CDR3 comprises 16 residues. Germline values: CDR1 SGHAT, CDR2 FQDESV (reference sequence). The CDR3 nucleotides read TGTGCCAGCAGCCCTCATGGCAACACAGGTCGGGACGAGCAGTACTTC. As protein: CASSPHGNTGRDEQYF. Full variable domain (outside the CDR3, taken from reference TRBV11-1 and TRBJ2-7): EAEVAQSPRYKITEKSQAVAFWCDPISGHATLYWYRQILGQGPELLVQFQDESVVDDSQLPKDRFSAERLKGVDSTLKIQPAELGDSAMYLCASSPHGNTGRDEQYFGPGTRLTVT.

This clonotype was detected a few times. Just one base apart from a much larger clone, this may be a read error. The chain joins TRBV6-5 to TRBJ1-1; no clear D gene. Deletions cut 2 bases from V and 5 bases from J, with 3 bases between. The CDR3 consists of 11 residues. The germline gives CDR1 MNHEY, CDR2 SVGAGI. CDR3 protein: CASSYDTEAFF. Here the CDR3 DNA reads TGTGCCAGCAGTTACGATACTGAAGCTTTCTTT.